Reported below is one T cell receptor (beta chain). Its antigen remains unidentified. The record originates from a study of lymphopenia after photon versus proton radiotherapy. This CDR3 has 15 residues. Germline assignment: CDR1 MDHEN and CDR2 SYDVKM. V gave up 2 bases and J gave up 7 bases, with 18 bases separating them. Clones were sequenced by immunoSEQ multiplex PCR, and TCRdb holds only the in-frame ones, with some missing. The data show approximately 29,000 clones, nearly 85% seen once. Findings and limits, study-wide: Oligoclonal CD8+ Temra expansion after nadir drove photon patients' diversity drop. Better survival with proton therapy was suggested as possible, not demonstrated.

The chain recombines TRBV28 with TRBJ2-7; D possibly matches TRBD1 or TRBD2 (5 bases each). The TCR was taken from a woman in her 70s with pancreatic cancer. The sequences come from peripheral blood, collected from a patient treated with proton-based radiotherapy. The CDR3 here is CASSLPGHVVEEQYF. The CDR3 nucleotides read TGTGCCAGCAGTTTACCGGGGCACGTGGTTGAGGAGCAGTACTTC. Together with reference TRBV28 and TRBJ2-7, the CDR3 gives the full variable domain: DVKVTQSSRYLVKRTGEKVFLECVQDMDHENMFWYRQDPGLGLRLIYFSYDVKMKEKGDIPEGYSVSREKKERFSLILESASTNQTSMYLCASSLPGHVVEEQYFGPGTRLTVT.